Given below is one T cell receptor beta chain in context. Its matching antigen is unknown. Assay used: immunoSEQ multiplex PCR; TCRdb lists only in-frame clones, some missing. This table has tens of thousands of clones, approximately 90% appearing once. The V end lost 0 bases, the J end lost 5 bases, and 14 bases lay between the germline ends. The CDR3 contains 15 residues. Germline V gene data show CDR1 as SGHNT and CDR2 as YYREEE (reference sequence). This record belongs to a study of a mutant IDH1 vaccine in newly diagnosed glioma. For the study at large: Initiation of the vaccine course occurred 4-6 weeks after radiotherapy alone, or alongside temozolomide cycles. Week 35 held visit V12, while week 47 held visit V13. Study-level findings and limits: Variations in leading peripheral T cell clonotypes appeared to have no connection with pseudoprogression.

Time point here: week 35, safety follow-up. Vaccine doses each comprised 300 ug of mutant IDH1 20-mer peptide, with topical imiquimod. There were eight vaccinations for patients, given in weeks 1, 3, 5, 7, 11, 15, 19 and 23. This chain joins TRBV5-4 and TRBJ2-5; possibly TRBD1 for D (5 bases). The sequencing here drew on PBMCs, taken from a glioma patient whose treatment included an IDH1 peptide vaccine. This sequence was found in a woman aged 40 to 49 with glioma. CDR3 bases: TGTGCCAGCAGCTTGGTCGGTAGGGGTGGCGAGACCCAGTACTTC. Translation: CASSLVGRGGETQYF.